This section outlines one T cell receptor (beta chain) sequence together with its context. Its antigen is currently unknown. The J segment lost 4 bases and the V segment lost 0 bases, leaving 5 bases of the junction unmatched. This CDR3 has 14 amino acids. CDR1 GTSNPN and CDR2 SVGIG come from the germline V gene (reference sequence). As the library was built, unique molecular identifiers were attached to individual cDNA molecules. Original data processing: Individual samples carried between about 20,000 and 700,000 TCRs, with roughly 96,000 as the median. TCRdb used MiXCR to reprocess the 5' RACE reads, holding one entry per CDR3 protein. The V and J calls were not made by the authors but by TCRdb's processing. The sample has around 100,000 distinct CDR3 sequences; 15% to 20% are singletons. Unfractionated whole blood served as the source for total RNA extraction. This sample is drawn from a study of human T cells and chemical hapten exposure. For the study at large: There were per-sample TCR yield variations, arising mainly from small pooled library volume differences. Study-wide findings and caveats: TCRs exceeding 1 in 1000 frequency stayed unchanged with DPC sensitization.

The receptor was derived from a human donor in good health. This sequence joins TRBV30 and TRBJ2-5; 7 bases map to TRBD2. CDR3 protein: CAWSVGGVRETQYF. The CDR3 region has the DNA TGTGCCTGGAGTGTGGGAGGGGTGCGAGAGACCCAGTACTTC.